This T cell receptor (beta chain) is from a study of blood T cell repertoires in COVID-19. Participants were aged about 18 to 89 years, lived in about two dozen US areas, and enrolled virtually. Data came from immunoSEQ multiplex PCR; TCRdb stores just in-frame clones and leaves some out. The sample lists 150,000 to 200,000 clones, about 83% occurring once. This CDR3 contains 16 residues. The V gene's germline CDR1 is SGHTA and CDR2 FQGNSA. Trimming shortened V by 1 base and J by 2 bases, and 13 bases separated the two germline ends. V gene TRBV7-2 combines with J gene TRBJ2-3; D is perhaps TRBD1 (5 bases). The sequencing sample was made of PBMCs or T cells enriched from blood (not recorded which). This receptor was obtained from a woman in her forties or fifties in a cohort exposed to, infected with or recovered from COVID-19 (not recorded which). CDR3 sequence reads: CASSLGLDRSTDTQYF. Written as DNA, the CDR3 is TGTGCCAGCAGCTTAGGATTAGACAGATCCACAGATACGCAGTATTTT.